The 7 T cell receptor beta chains listed next were all sequenced from one sample in a study of blood T cell repertoires in COVID-19. Sequenced by immunoSEQ multiplex PCR; TCRdb stores in-frame clones only, minus some. This sample has about 190,000 clones; under 80% occur once, and the top ten carry approximately 16%. The sample was PBMCs or T cells enriched from blood (not recorded which). Receptors originate from a woman in her forties or fifties with acute COVID-19.

This chain uses TRBV19 with TRBJ1-5; 7 bases match TRBD1. This CDR3 is built from 15 residues. Per the germline V gene, CDR1 is LNHDA and CDR2 is SQIVND (reference sequence). With V trimmed by 9 bases and J by 0 bases, 8 bases remained unmatched. The CDR3 protein is CASRDRDYSNQPQHF. The CDR3, as DNA: TGTGCCAGCCGGGACAGAGATTATAGCAATCAGCCCCAGCATTTT.

V usage is TRBV6-5 and J usage is TRBJ1-5; tentatively, D is TRBD1 (5 bases). The CDR3 length is 14 residues. V was cut by 5 bases and J by 5 bases, with 13 bases left in between. Germline V gene sequence: CDR1 MNHEY, CDR2 SVGAGI. The CDR3 here is CASSRSRVDQPQHF. CDR3 nucleotides: TGTGCCAGCAGTCGTAGCAGGGTAGATCAGCCCCAGCATTTT.

The chain has TRBV5-6 and TRBJ1-4, with 9 bases matching TRBD1. The V gene end was trimmed by 5 bases and the J gene end by 4 bases; junction bases not matched to a gene: 6. Germline CDR1 SGHDT, CDR2 YYEEEE. This CDR3 has 15 residues. The chain's CDR3 is CASSYPGQGNEKLFF. CDR3 sequence (DNA): TGTGCCAGCAGTTATCCGGGACAGGGTAATGAAAAACTGTTTTTT.

The chain joins TRBV5-6 to TRBJ2-4; 7 bases are shared with TRBD1. The germline CDR1 and CDR2 sequences are SGHDT and YYEEEE. V lost 4 bases, J lost 7 bases, and 11 bases stayed unmatched. The CDR3 has 15 residues. CDR3 in amino acids: CASSIRDSRDNIQYF. CDR3 sequence (DNA): TGTGCCAGCAGCATCCGGGACAGCCGAGATAACATTCAGTACTTC.

The J gene is TRBJ2-2, the V gene TRBV5-4, with D unclear. CDR1 is SGHNT and CDR2 is YYREEE in the germline V gene (reference sequence). The length of the CDR3 is 13 residues. V lost 0 bases, J lost 9 bases, and 9 bases lay in between. The CDR3 coding sequence is TGTGCCAGCAGCTTGGAAGCTGCGCGGGAGCTGTTTTTT. As protein: CASSLEAARELFF.

The chain couples TRBV19 to TRBJ2-3, with 8 positions matching TRBD2. Germline values: CDR1 LNHDA, CDR2 SQIVND (reference sequence). V lost 0 bases to trimming and J lost 5 bases; unmatched junction nucleotides: 7. The CDR3 sequence is 16 residues long. The CDR3 nucleotides read TGTGCCAGTAGTATAGATCTAAGAAGCGGGGGAGATACGCAGTATTTT. It is translated as CASSIDLRSGGDTQYF.

The chain combines TRBV19 with TRBJ1-2; the match to TRBD1 covers 8 bases. CDR3 length: 13 amino acids. With V trimmed by 3 bases and J by 6 bases, 3 bases remained unmatched. Germline CDR1 LNHDA, CDR2 SQIVND (reference sequence). The CDR3 DNA follows: TGTGCCAGTAGTATTCCAGGGGGCGATGGCTACACCTTC. This codes for CASSIPGGDGYTF.